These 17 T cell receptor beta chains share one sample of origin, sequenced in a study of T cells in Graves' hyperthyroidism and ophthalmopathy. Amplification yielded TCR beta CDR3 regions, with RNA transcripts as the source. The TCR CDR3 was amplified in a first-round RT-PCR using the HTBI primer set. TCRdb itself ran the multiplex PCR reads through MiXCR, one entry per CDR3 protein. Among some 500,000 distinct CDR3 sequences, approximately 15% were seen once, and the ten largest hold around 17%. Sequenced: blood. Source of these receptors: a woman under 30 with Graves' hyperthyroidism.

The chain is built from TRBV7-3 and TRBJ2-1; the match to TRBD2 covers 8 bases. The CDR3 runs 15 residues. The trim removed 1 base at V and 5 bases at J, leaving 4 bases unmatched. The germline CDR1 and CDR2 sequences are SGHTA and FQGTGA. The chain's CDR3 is CASSLSGRLDNEQFF. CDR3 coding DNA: TGTGCCAGCAGCTTAAGCGGGAGGCTAGACAATGAGCAGTTCTTC.

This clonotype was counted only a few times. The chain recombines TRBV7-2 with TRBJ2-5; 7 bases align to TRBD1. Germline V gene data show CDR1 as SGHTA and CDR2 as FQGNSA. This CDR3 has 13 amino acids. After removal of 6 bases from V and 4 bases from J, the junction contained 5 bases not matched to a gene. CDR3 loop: CASRSGDRETQYF. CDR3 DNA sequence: TGTGCCAGCAGATCAGGGGACAGAGAGACCCAGTACTTC.

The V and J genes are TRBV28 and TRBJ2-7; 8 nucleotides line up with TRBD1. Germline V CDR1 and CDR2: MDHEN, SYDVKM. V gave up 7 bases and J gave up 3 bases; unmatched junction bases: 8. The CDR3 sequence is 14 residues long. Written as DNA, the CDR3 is TGTGCCAGCAAGTCCGGACAGGGTAACTACGAGCAGTACTTC. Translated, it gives CASKSGQGNYEQYF.

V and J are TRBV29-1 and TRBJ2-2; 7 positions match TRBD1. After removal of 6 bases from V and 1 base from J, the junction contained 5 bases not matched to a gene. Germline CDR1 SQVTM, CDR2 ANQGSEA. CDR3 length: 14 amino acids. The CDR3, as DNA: TGCAGCGTCGACCGGACAGGGAACACCGGGGAGCTGTTTTTT. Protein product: CSVDRTGNTGELFF.

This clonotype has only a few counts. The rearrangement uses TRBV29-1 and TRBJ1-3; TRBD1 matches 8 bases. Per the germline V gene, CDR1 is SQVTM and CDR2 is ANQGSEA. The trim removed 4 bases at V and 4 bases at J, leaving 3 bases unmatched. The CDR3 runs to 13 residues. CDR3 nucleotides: TGCAGCGTTGTCAGGGGGCCGGGAAACACCATATATTTT. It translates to CSVVRGPGNTIYF. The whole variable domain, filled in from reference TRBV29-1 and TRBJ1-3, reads SAVISQKPSRDICQRGTSLTIQCQVDSQVTMMFWYRQQPGQSLTLIATANQGSEATYESGFVIDKFPISRPNLTFSTLTVSNMSPEDSSIYLCSVVRGPGNTIYFGEGSWLTVV.

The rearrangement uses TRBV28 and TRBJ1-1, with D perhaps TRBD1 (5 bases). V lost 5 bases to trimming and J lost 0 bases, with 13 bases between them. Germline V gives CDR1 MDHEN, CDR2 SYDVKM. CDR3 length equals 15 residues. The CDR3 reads CASSARQRLNTEAFF. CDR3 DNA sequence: TGTGCCAGCAGTGCCAGACAGAGATTGAACACTGAAGCTTTCTTT.

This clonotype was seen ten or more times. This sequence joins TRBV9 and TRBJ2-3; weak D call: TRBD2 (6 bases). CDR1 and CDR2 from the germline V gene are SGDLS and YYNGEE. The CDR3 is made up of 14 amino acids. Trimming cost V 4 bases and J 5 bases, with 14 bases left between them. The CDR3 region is CASSPAGKLDTQYF. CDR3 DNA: TGTGCCAGCAGCCCCGCGGGGAAATTAGATACGCAGTATTTT. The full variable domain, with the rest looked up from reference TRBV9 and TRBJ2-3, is DSGVTQTPKHLITATGQRVTLRCSPRSGDLSVYWYQQSLDQGLQFLIQYYNGEERAKGNILERFSAQQFPDLHSELNLSSLELGDSALYFCASSPAGKLDTQYFGPGTRLTVL.

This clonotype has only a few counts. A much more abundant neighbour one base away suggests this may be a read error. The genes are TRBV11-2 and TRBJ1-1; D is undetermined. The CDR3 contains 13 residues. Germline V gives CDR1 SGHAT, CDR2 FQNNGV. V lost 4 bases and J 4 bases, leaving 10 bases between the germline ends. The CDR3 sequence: CASSSQVGTEAFF. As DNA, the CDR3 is TGTGCCAGCAGCTCTCAGGTGGGCACTGAAGCTTTCTTT.

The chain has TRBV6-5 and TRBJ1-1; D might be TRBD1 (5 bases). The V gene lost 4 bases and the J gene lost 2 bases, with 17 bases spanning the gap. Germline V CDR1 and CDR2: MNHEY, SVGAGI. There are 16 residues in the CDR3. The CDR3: CASSSPGPGVNTEAFF. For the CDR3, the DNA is TGTGCCAGCAGTTCCCCAGGGCCTGGGGTCAACACTGAAGCTTTCTTT.

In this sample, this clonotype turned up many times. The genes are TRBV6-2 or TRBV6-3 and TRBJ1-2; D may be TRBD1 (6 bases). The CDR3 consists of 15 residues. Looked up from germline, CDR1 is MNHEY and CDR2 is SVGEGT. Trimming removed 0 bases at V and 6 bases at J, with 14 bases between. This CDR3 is CASSYSSQGLDGYTF. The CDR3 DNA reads TGTGCCAGCAGTTACTCTTCCCAGGGGTTGGATGGCTACACCTTC.

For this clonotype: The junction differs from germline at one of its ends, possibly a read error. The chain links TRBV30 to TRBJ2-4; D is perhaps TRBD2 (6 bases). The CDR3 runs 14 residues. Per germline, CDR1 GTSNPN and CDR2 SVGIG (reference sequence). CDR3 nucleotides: TGTGCCCGGAGGGGCCAGGGATCGTTAAGCATTCAGTACTTC. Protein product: CARRGQGSLSIQYF.

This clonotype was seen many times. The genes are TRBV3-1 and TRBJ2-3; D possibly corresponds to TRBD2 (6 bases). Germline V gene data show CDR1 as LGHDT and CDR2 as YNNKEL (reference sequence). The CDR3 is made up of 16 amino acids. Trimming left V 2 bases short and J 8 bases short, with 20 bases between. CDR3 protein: CASSQIFYGRGRTQYF. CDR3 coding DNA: TGTGCCAGCAGCCAAATTTTTTACGGGAGAGGACGTACGCAGTATTTT.

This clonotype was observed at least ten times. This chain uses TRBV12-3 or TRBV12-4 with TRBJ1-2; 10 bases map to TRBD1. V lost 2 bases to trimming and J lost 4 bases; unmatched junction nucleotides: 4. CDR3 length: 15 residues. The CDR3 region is CASSLRTGGSYGYTF. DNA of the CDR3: TGTGCCAGCAGTTTAAGGACAGGGGGATCCTATGGCTACACCTTC.

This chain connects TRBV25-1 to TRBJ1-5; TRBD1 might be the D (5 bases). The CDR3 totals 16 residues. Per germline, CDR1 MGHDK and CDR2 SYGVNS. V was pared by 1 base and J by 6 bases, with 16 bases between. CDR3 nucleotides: TGTGCCAGCAGTGAATCCCGAGGGGCGGGTGTTCAGCCCCAGCATTTT. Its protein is CASSESRGAGVQPQHF.

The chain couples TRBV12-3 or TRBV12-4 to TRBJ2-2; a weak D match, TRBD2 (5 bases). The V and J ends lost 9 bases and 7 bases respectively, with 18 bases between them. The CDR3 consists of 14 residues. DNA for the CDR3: TGTGCCAGTACCTTGGACTCCCTTTACGGGGAGCTGTTTTTT. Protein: CASTLDSLYGELFF.

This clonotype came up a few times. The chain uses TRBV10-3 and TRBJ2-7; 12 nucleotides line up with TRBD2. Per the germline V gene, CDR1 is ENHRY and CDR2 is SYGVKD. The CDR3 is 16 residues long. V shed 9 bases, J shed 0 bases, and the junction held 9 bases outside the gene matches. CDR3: CAIPPTSGRNSYEQYF. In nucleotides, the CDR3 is TGTGCCATACCTCCCACTAGCGGGAGGAACTCCTACGAGCAGTACTTC.

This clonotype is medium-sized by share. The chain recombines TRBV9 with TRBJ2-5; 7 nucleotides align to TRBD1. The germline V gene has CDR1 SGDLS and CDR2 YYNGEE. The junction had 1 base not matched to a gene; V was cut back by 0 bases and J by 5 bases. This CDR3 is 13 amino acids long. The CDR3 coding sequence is TGTGCCAGCAGCGTAGAGGGGGCGGAGACCCAGTACTTC. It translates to CASSVEGAETQYF.